These 16 T cell receptor beta chains were sequenced from one sample in a study of control samples from healthy donors and cancer patients (dated by TCRdb to 2019 to 2021). The library was made by the immunoSEQ multiplex PCR assay. TCRdb limited this immuneACCESS table to in-frame rearrangements with V and J called. A share of clones is missing; checked studies link under half to unresolved V genes, and the rest is unexplained. The sample contains some 94,000 clones, about 88% of them found a single time. 1.3% of the sample lies in the top ten. Sequenced sample: blood. These receptors originate from a woman in her 50s in good health.

The CDR3 DNA reads as TGTGCCACGCTAGCGGGAGGGAATGAGCAGTTCTTC. Its translation: CATLAGGNEQFF. This rearrangement joins TRBV28 to TRBJ2-1; TRBD2 aligns across 12 bases. Germline CDR1 is MDHEN and CDR2 is SYDVKM. Trimming cost V 10 bases and J 7 bases; bases outside gene matches: 2. CDR3 size: 12 residues.

The CDR3 reads CASSVGGAGGVTEAFF. The CDR3 nucleotides read TGTGCCAGCAGCGTAGGAGGGGCAGGGGGGGTCACTGAAGCTTTCTTT. The chain has TRBV9 and TRBJ1-1, with 7 bases that match TRBD1. Germline V gives CDR1 SGDLS, CDR2 YYNGEE. Trimming at V came to 0 bases and at J to 4 bases, leaving 9 bases not matched to a gene. The CDR3 has 16 residues.

The gene calls are TRBV14 and TRBJ1-2, with unresolved D. CDR1 and CDR2 from the germline V gene are SGHDN and FVKESK. The CDR3 contains 13 residues. V shed 0 bases and J shed 8 bases, with 10 bases lying between them. The CDR3 region is CASSQDAVRGYTF. The CDR3 DNA follows: TGTGCCAGCAGCCAAGACGCGGTGAGGGGCTACACCTTC. Full variable domain (missing parts from reference TRBV14 and TRBJ1-2): EAGVTQFPSHSVIEKGQTVTLRCDPISGHDNLYWYRRVMGKEIKFLLHFVKESKQDESGMPNNRFLAERTGGTYSTLKVQPAELEDSGVYFCASSQDAVRGYTFGSGTRLTVV.

This sequence joins TRBV5-1 and TRBJ2-1, with D perhaps TRBD2 (5 bases). The CDR3 is 12 residues long. The germline V and J ends were trimmed by 4 bases and 9 bases, with 11 bases remaining between them. The germline gives CDR1 SGHRS, CDR2 YFSETQ. Here the CDR3 DNA reads TGCGCCAGCAGCCCCGGTGAGGGTGAGCAGTTCTTC. Its translation is CASSPGEGEQFF.

The chain carries TRBV7-8 and TRBJ2-7, with D tentatively TRBD2 (5 bases). The CDR3 runs 15 residues. The V gene's germline CDR1 is SGHVS and CDR2 FQNEAQ. V gave up 2 bases and J gave up 2 bases, with 13 bases separating them. CDR3 region: CASSLRGYPTYEQYF. In nucleotides, the CDR3 is TGTGCCAGCAGCTTACGAGGGTACCCTACCTACGAGCAGTACTTC.

The rearrangement joins TRBV5-1 to TRBJ2-3, with D unresolved. Germline V gene data show CDR1 as SGHRS and CDR2 as YFSETQ. Trimming stripped 2 bases from V and 1 base from J, with 8 bases between. This CDR3 is 14 amino acids long. CDR3 protein: CASSFHAGTDTQYF. CDR3 nucleotide sequence: TGCGCCAGCAGCTTCCATGCCGGCACAGATACGCAGTATTTT.

CDR3 sequence: CASSPPRTSGADTQYF. The CDR3 region has the DNA TGTGCCAGCAGTCCGCCCCGGACTAGCGGGGCAGATACGCAGTATTTT. The rearrangement links TRBV28 to TRBJ2-3; 12 bases agree with TRBD2. J lost 4 bases, V lost 5 bases, and 7 bases had no gene match. The CDR3 sequence is 16 residues long. Germline V gene data show CDR1 as MDHEN and CDR2 as SYDVKM.

This clone came up once. V gene TRBV2 combines with J gene TRBJ1-2; the D gene is possibly TRBD1 (5 bases). The CDR3 totals 11 residues. The germline V gene encodes CDR1 SNHLY and CDR2 FYNNEI. V dropped 8 bases and J dropped 8 bases, with 12 bases sitting between them. The CDR3 coding sequence is TGTGCCAGCGGGCAGGGTCTCGGCTACACCTTC. Translated, it gives CASGQGLGYTF.

The chain carries TRBV13 and TRBJ2-3; TRBD2 might be the D (6 bases). With 0 bases removed from V and 0 bases from J, the gap between germline ends came to 10 bases. The germline CDR1 and CDR2 sequences are PRHDT and FYEKMQ (reference sequence). This CDR3 region has 16 residues. The CDR3 DNA follows: TGTGCCAGCAGCTTAGGACTAGCAGCTAGCACAGATACGCAGTATTTT. It translates to CASSLGLAASTDTQYF. Together with reference TRBV13 and TRBJ2-3, the CDR3 gives the full variable domain: AAGVIQSPRHLIKEKRETATLKCYPIPRHDTVYWYQQGPGQDPQFLISFYEKMQSDKGSIPDRFSAQQFSDYHSELNMSSLELGDSALYFCASSLGLAASTDTQYFGPGTRLTVL.

J is TRBJ1-2 and V is TRBV19, with D possibly TRBD1 on 5 matching bases. The V end lost 4 bases, the J end lost 5 bases, and 14 bases lay between the germline ends. The germline V gene has CDR1 LNHDA and CDR2 SQIVND (reference sequence). The CDR3 is made up of 14 amino acids. The DNA of the CDR3 is TGTGCCAGTAGTACCGGGCGGGGGAGGTATGGCTACACCTTC. It is translated as CASSTGRGRYGYTF. Full variable domain (missing parts from reference TRBV19 and TRBJ1-2): DGGITQSPKYLFRKEGQNVTLSCEQNLNHDAMYWYRQDPGQGLRLIYYSQIVNDFQKGDIAEGYSVSREKKESFPLTVTSAQKNPTAFYLCASSTGRGRYGYTFGSGTRLTVV.

This chain uses TRBV12-3 or TRBV12-4 with TRBJ1-1; D may be TRBD1 (5 bases). This CDR3 contains 11 residues. V was cut by 3 bases and J by 6 bases, with 5 bases left in between. DNA of the CDR3: TGTGCCAGCAGTTTGGGGCCTGAAGCTTTCTTT. This codes for CASSLGPEAFF.

The chain employs TRBV6-2 or TRBV6-3 and TRBJ2-7; D not certain. The CDR3 spans 16 residues. Germline V CDR1 and CDR2: MNHEY, SVGEGT. V was cut by 3 bases and J by 2 bases, with 17 bases left in between. The CDR3 sequence: CASSYGTGQSTYEQYF. In nucleotides, the CDR3 is TGTGCCAGCAGTTATGGTACCGGGCAGTCTACCTACGAGCAGTACTTC.

The chain couples TRBV29-1 to TRBJ1-1; no firm D call. Trimming cost V 2 bases and J 0 bases, with 13 bases left between them. The germline CDR1 and CDR2 sequences are SQVTM and ANQGSEA. CDR3 size: 15 residues. Here the CDR3 reads CSVELRGPLNTEAFF. The CDR3 DNA sequence: TGCAGCGTTGAATTACGAGGGCCGCTGAACACTGAAGCTTTCTTT.

The rearrangement joins TRBV7-9 to TRBJ1-3; 9 bases align to TRBD1. The CDR3 totals 17 residues. Losses at the gene ends were 7 bases for V and 5 bases for J; bases not matched to a gene: 15. CDR1 is SEHNR and CDR2 is FQNEAQ in the germline V gene (reference sequence). The CDR3 DNA reads TGTGCCAGCAACTCCGGGACAGGGTACATACCTAGAAACACCATATATTTT. As protein: CASNSGTGYIPRNTIYF.

The chain recombines TRBV10-3 with TRBJ2-1, with 12 bases aligning to TRBD2. The germline V gene encodes CDR1 ENHRY and CDR2 SYGVKD. CDR3 size: 14 residues. Trimming at V came to 6 bases and at J to 8 bases, leaving 5 bases not matched to a gene. The CDR3 sequence: CAIRRLAGVDEQFF. CDR3 in DNA: TGTGCCATCAGGAGACTAGCGGGAGTGGATGAGCAGTTCTTC.

The chain joins TRBV7-2 to TRBJ1-2; D unresolved. Germline-derived CDR1 and CDR2 are SGHTA and FQGNSA. With 3 bases removed from V and 3 bases from J, the gap between germline ends came to 5 bases. The CDR3 spans 12 residues. As DNA, the CDR3 is TGTGCCAGCAGCTTTGGGGACTATGGCTACACCTTC. This encodes CASSFGDYGYTF. The full variable domain, with the rest looked up from reference TRBV7-2 and TRBJ1-2, is GAGVSQSPSNKVTEKGKDVELRCDPISGHTALYWYRQSLGQGLEFLIYFQGNSAPDKSGLPSDRFSAERTGGSVSTLTIQRTQQEDSAVYLCASSFGDYGYTFGSGTRLTVV.